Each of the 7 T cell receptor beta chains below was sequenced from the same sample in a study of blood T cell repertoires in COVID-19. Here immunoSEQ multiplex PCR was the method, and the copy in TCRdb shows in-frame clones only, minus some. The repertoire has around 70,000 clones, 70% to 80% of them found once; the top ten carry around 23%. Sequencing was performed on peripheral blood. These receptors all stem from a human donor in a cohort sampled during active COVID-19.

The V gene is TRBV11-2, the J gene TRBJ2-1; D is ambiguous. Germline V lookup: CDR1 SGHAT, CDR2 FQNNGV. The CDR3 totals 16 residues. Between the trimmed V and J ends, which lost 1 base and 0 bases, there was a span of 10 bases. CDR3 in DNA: TGTGCCAGCAGCTTAGGTCTTGATAGCTCCTACAATGAGCAGTTCTTC. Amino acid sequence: CASSLGLDSSYNEQFF.

The CDR3 spells CASSPGGSRNNEQFF. CDR3 nucleotides: TGTGCCAGCAGCCCCGGTGGTAGCCGCAACAATGAGCAGTTCTTC. The chain joins TRBV7-2 to TRBJ2-1; D remains ambiguous. The V and J ends lost 5 bases and 5 bases respectively, with 16 bases between them. Per germline, CDR1 SGHTA and CDR2 FQGNSA. This CDR3 contains 15 residues.

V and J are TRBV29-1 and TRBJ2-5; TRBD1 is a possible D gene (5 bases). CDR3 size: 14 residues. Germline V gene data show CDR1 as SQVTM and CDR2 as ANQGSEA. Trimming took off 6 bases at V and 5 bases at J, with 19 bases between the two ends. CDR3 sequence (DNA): TGCAGCGTGGTCAGGGTAATTTCACAGGAGACCCAGTACTTC. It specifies CSVVRVISQETQYF.

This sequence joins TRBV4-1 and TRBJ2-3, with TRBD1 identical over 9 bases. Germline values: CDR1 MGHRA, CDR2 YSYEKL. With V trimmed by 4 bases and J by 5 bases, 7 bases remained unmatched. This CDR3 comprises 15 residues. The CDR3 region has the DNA TGCGCCAGCAGCCGCCGGGACAGGGCGGGAGATACGCAGTATTTT. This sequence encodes CASSRRDRAGDTQYF.

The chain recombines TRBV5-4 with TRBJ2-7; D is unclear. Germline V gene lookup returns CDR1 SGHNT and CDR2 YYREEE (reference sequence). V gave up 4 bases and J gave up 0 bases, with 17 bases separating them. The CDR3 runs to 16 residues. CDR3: CASSPTLVRSSYEQYF. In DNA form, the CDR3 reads TGTGCCAGCAGCCCTACACTTGTTAGGAGCTCCTACGAGCAGTACTTC.

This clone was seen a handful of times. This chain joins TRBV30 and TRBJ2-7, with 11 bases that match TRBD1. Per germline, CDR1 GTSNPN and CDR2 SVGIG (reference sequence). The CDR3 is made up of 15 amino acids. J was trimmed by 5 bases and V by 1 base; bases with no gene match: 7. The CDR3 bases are TGTGCCTGGAGTGAGGGACAGGGGGTCGGTGACGAGCAGTACTTC. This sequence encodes CAWSEGQGVGDEQYF.

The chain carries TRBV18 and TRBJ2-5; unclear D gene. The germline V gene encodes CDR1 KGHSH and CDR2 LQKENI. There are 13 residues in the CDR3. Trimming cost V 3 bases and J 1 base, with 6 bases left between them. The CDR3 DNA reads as TGTGCCAGCTCACCCAACAGCCAAGAGACCCAGTACTTC. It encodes CASSPNSQETQYF.